This TCR beta chain was documented in a study of OX40 agonist ivuxolimab in advanced cancers. Study overall: Clinicians treated patients with ivuxolimab, an agonistic anti-OX40 (CD134) antibody. Therapy given before enrollment (anti-PD-1, anti-PD-L1 or anti-CTLA-4) was allowed, and roughly 41% had some. Study results and caveats: The antigens recognized by the expanded peripheral T cells, that is their antigen specificity, were not determined.

From germline, CDR1 is KGHSH and CDR2 LQKENI. This CDR3 contains 14 residues. The ends were cut back, 3 bases at V and 6 bases at J, with 12 bases in the middle. Measured with immunoSEQ multiplex PCR; TCRdb has only the in-frame clones, and not every one. In the table there are 84,000 or so clones, nearly 90% of which are singletons. For this clone: The antigen remains unidentified.

The receptor was derived from an adult with an advanced solid tumor such as melanoma, head and neck, liver or kidney cancer. This sample comprised CD4+ or CD8+ T cells sorted from blood, obtained in a trial of the OX40 agonist ivuxolimab. The rearrangement joins TRBV18 to TRBJ2-4; possible D gene TRBD2, 7 bases. The DNA for the CDR3 is TGTGCCAGCTCACCGGGGGGGCTGGTAAACATTCAGTACTTC. Protein: CASSPGGLVNIQYF.